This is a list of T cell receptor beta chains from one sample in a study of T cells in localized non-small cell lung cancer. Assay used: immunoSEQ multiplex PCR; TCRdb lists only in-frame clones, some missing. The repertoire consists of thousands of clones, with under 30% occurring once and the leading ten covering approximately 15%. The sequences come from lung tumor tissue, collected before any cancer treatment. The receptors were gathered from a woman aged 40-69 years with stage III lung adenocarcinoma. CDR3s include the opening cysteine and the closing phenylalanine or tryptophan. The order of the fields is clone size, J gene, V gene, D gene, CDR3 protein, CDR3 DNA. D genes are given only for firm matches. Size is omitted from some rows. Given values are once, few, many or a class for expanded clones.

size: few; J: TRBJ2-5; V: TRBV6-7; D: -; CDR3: CASSYASIQYF; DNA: TGTGCCAGCAGTTACGCCTCGATCCAGTACTTC
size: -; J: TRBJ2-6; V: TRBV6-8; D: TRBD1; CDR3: CASSRGLGRGHSGANVLTF; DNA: TGTGCCAGCAGCCGCGGGCTGGGCAGGGGGCATTCTGGGGCCAACGTCCTGACTTTC
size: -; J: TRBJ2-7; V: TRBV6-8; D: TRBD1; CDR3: CASSTPGQGYEQYF; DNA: TGTGCCAGCAGTACACCGGGACAGGGTTACGAGCAGTACTTC
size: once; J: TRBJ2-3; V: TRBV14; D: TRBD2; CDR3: CASSQDPGGVTQYF; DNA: TGTGCCAGCAGCCAAGATCCGGGAGGGGTCACGCAGTATTTT
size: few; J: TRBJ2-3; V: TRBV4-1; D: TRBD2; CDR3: CASSQEPASGGDTSTDTQYF; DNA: TGCGCCAGCAGCCAAGAGCCGGCTAGCGGGGGGGATACTAGCACAGATACGCAGTATTTT
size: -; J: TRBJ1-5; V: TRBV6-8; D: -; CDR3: CASSYSGQTSNQPQHF; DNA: TGTGCCAGCAGTTACTCGGGACAAACTAGCAATCAGCCCCAGCATTTT
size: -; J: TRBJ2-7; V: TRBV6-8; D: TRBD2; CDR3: CASRPGLAVYEQYF; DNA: TGTGCCAGCAGGCCGGGACTAGCGGTTTACGAGCAGTACTTC
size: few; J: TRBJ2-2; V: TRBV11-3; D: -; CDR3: CASSLGTANTGELFF; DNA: TGTGCCAGCAGCTTAGGAACAGCGAACACCGGGGAGCTGTTTTTT
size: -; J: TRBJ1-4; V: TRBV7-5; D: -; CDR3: CASSFTGGNSEKLFF; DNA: TGTGCCAGCAGCTTCACAGGGGGCAACTCTGAAAAACTGTTTTTT
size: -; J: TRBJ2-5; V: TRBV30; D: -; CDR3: CAWSVSSQTQYF; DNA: TGTGCCTGGAGTGTATCTAGCCAGACCCAGTACTTC
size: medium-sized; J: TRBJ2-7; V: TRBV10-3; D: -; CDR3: CAISESMVKTPFQQYF; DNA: TGTGCCATCAGTGAGTCGATGGTAAAGACTCCATTTCAGCAGTACTTC
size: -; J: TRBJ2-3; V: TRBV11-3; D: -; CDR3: CASSLVRGAGDTQYF; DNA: TGTGCCAGCAGCTTAGTTCGGGGGGCGGGAGATACGCAGTATTTT
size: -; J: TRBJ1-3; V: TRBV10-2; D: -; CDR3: CASRQTGESGNTIYF; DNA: TGCGCCAGCAGACAAACCGGGGAATCTGGAAACACCATATATTTT
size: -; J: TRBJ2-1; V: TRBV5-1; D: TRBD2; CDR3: CASSFGGSYNEQFF; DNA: TGCGCCAGCAGCTTCGGCGGGAGCTACAATGAGCAGTTCTTC
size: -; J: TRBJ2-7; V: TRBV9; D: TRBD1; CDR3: CASSADRGLNEQYF; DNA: TGTGCCAGCAGCGCGGACAGGGGGCTAAACGAGCAGTACTTC
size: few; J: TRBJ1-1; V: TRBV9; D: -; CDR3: CASSESPAMNTEAFF; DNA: TGTGCCAGCAGTGAAAGTCCAGCCATGAACACTGAAGCTTTCTTT
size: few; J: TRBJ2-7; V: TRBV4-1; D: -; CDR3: CTSSQHRRKTYEQYF; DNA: TGCACCAGCAGCCAACACAGGCGGAAAACATACGAGCAGTACTTC
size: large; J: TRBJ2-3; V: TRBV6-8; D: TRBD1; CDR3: CASSYSRGLADTQYF; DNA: TGTGCCAGCAGTTACTCAAGGGGGCTGGCTGATACGCAGTATTTT
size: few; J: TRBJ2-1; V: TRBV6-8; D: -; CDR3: CASSSPGSGNEQFF; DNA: TGTGCCAGCAGTTCCCCTGGGTCTGGCAATGAGCAGTTCTTC
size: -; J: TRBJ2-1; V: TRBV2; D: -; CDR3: CASKQNHNNEQFF; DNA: TGTGCCAGCAAACAGAACCACAACAATGAGCAGTTCTTC
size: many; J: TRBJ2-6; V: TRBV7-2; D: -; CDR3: CASSFPPANVLTF; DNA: TGTGCCAGCAGTTTCCCTCCTGCCAACGTCCTGACTTTC
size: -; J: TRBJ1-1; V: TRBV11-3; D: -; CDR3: CASSFNRVRTEAFF; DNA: TGTGCCAGCAGCTTTAACAGGGTTCGTACTGAAGCTTTCTTT
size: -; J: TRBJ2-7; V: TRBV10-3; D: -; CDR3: CAISEYREGEQYF; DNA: TGTGCCATCAGTGAGTACAGGGAAGGCGAGCAGTACTTC
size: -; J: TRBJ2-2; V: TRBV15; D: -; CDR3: CATSRSGGLGTGELFF; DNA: TGTGCCACCAGCAGATCCGGGGGCCTAGGGACCGGGGAGCTGTTTTTT
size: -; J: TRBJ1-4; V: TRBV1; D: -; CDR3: CASSQLRTGTGVGNEKLFF; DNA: TGCGCCAGCAGCCAACTAAGAACCGGGACAGGGGTGGGTAATGAAAAACTGTTTTTT
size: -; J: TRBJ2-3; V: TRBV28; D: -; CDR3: CASSFLSGTDTQYF; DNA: TGTGCCAGCAGTTTCCTGTCAGGCACAGATACGCAGTATTTT
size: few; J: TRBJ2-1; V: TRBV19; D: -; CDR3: CASSKGPPGNEQFF; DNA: TGTGCCAGTAGTAAGGGACCTCCGGGCAATGAGCAGTTCTTC
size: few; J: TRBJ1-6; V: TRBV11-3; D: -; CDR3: CASSFSRGTLDSPLHF; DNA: TGTGCCAGCAGCTTCAGTCGTGGGACATTGGATTCACCCCTCCACTTT
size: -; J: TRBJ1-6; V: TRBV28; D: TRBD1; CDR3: CASSSDRESLHF; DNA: TGTGCCAGCAGTTCTGACAGGGAATCCCTCCACTTT